This T cell receptor (beta chain) came from a study of cytomegalovirus exposure and HLA in healthy donors. Across the study: A previous analysis identified 95 million to 120 million unique TCR beta sequences derived from some 200 million T cells. Overall study results and limits: A further, later analysis showed that HLA-associated TCR beta chains (compared with equally common others) were more clonally expanded. A later analysis reportedly found that, within productive TCRs, an Asian-associated ancestry cluster had fewer N-insertions than the mean observed across the approximately 660 donors. With DRB1 most and HLA-C fewest, TCR association rates differed between HLA loci in a later analysis.

As to this clone: Antigen: not known.

The PCR employed 60 Vbeta primers together with 13 Jbeta primers. Data came from immunoSEQ multiplex PCR; TCRdb stores just in-frame clones and leaves some out. The sample records about 170,000 clones, 75% to 90% being singletons. The CDR3 runs to 13 residues. The V and J ends lost 4 bases and 2 bases respectively, with 8 bases between them. Germline CDR1 MNHNS, CDR2 SASEGT. The sequencing input was PBMCs. The rearrangement uses TRBV6-1 and TRBJ1-1; D is perhaps TRBD1 (5 bases). This TCR came from a male donor in good health and CMV-seronegative. This CDR3 is CASSATGNTEAFF. CDR3 bases: TGTGCCAGCAGTGCCACAGGAAACACTGAAGCTTTCTTT.